These 11 T cell receptor beta chains were sequenced from one sample in a study of blood T cell repertoires in COVID-19. Sequenced by immunoSEQ multiplex PCR; TCRdb stores in-frame clones only, minus some. Here the sample spans hundreds of thousands of clones, over 75% being singletons. The sample taken for sequencing was peripheral blood. The source is a woman in her fifties or sixties with acute or convalescent COVID-19.

The chain uses TRBV6-2 or TRBV6-3 and TRBJ1-1; the D is unclear. The CDR3 consists of 13 residues. Germline CDR1 MNHEY, CDR2 SVGEGT. Trimming cost V 5 bases and J 4 bases, with 11 bases left between them. CDR3 residues: CASSPGRVTEAFF. The CDR3 DNA reads TGTGCCAGCAGTCCGGGGAGGGTCACTGAAGCTTTCTTT.

This clone occurred a few times. J is TRBJ1-3 and V is TRBV3-1 (or the pseudogene TRBV3-2); 8 bases agree with TRBD1. V lost 1 base, J lost 4 bases, and 3 bases stayed unmatched. This CDR3 is built from 15 residues. The germline V gene encodes CDR1 LGHDT and CDR2 YNNKEL (reference sequence). CDR3 DNA sequence: TGTGCCAGCAGCCAAGGGACAGGGCCCGGAAACACCATATATTTT. Encoded protein: CASSQGTGPGNTIYF.

The rearrangement links TRBV12-5 to TRBJ2-2; D ambiguous. This CDR3 has 13 amino acids. Trimming left V 0 bases short and J 7 bases short, with 6 bases between. Per the germline V gene, CDR1 is LGHNT and CDR2 is FRNRAP. Here the CDR3 DNA reads TGTGCTAGTGGTTTGGTACCGGGCGGGGAGCTGTTTTTT. Amino acids: CASGLVPGGELFF.

Here the CDR3 reads CASSLVNSREKLFF. The CDR3 DNA is TGTGCCAGCAGCCTGGTCAACAGTAGAGAAAAACTGTTTTTT. The V call is TRBV28, the J call TRBJ1-4; D is ambiguous. V was shortened by 6 bases and J by 8 bases, with 16 bases between the two germline ends. The V gene's germline CDR1 is MDHEN and CDR2 SYDVKM. The CDR3 runs 14 residues.

The chain combines TRBV11-1 with TRBJ2-7, with 10 bases identical to TRBD2. The germline V gene encodes CDR1 SGHAT and CDR2 FQDESV (reference sequence). CDR3 length: 16 amino acids. Losses at the gene ends were 5 bases for V and 3 bases for J; bases not matched to a gene: 10. CDR3 coding DNA: TGTGCCAGCAGCCCTCCCTGGCTAGCGGGGGACTACGAGCAGTACTTC. Its protein is CASSPPWLAGDYEQYF.

The gene calls are TRBV14 and TRBJ2-7, with D unclear. The CDR3 sequence is 13 residues long. Trimming shortened V by 0 bases and J by 2 bases, and 5 bases separated the two germline ends. Per the germline V gene, CDR1 is SGHDN and CDR2 is FVKESK. The CDR3 DNA reads as TGTGCCAGCAGCCAAGACAGGACCTACGAGCAGTACTTC. It specifies CASSQDRTYEQYF. Combining the CDR3 with reference TRBV14 and TRBJ2-7 gives the whole variable domain EAGVTQFPSHSVIEKGQTVTLRCDPISGHDNLYWYRRVMGKEIKFLLHFVKESKQDESGMPNNRFLAERTGGTYSTLKVQPAELEDSGVYFCASSQDRTYEQYFGPGTRLTVT.

J is TRBJ1-5 and V is TRBV2; D is ambiguous. CDR3 length equals 13 residues. Germline-derived CDR1 and CDR2 are SNHLY and FYNNEI. V was shortened by 3 bases and J by 3 bases, with 6 bases between the two germline ends. For the CDR3, the DNA is TGTGCCAGCAGTGACCTATTCAATCAGCCCCAGCATTTT. Translated: CASSDLFNQPQHF. Combining the CDR3 with reference TRBV2 and TRBJ1-5 gives the whole variable domain EPEVTQTPSHQVTQMGQEVILRCVPISNHLYFYWYRQILGQKVEFLVSFYNNEISEKSEIFDDQFSVERPDGSNFTLKIRSTKLEDSAMYFCASSDLFNQPQHFGDGTRLSIL.

This clone has only one observation. This chain links TRBV30 with TRBJ1-4; 7 bases map to TRBD1. The germline gives CDR1 GTSNPN, CDR2 SVGIG (reference sequence). V lost 2 bases and J lost 5; bases outside the gene matches: 8. The CDR3 is made up of 15 amino acids. The CDR3 reads CAWSPPRGRNEKLFF. The CDR3 bases are TGTGCCTGGAGTCCCCCGAGGGGGCGCAATGAAAAACTGTTTTTT.

The chain employs TRBV7-9 and TRBJ1-4; 10 nucleotides line up with TRBD1. The CDR3 contains 14 residues. Germline CDR1 is SEHNR and CDR2 is FQNEAQ (reference sequence). J was trimmed by 7 bases and V by 5 bases; bases with no gene match: 4. CDR3 loop: CASSRGQGSEKLFF. In nucleotides, the CDR3 is TGTGCCAGCAGCAGGGGACAGGGGAGTGAAAAACTGTTTTTT.

V gene TRBV7-9 combines with J gene TRBJ2-2, with 8 bases identical to TRBD2. Germline V gene lookup returns CDR1 SEHNR and CDR2 FQNEAQ (reference sequence). The CDR3 has 16 residues. Trimming at V came to 4 bases and at J to 5 bases, leaving 9 bases not matched to a gene. The CDR3 region has the DNA TGTGCCAGCAGCTCCTCCGGGGGGGGGCGGACCGGGGAGCTGTTTTTT. Protein product: CASSSSGGGRTGELFF.

A few counts support this clone. The chain recombines TRBV9 with TRBJ1-2; D remains unclear. Trimming shortened V by 6 bases and J by 4 bases, and 16 bases separated the two germline ends. Germline V gives CDR1 SGDLS, CDR2 YYNGEE. This CDR3 has 14 amino acids. The CDR3 DNA reads TGTGCCAGCACCGACCTAGTATCGAGCTATGGCTACACCTTC. Protein: CASTDLVSSYGYTF.